This passage covers 20 T cell receptor beta chains from one sample sequenced in a study of T cell responses to AZD1222 COVID-19 vaccine (TCRdb year 2021). Reading the label with the study, this specimen's time point is: about 28 days (+/-7) after the second vaccine dose. Library preparation employed the immunoSEQ multiplex PCR assay. TCRdb took this table from immuneACCESS and kept in-frame rearrangements with V and J called. Such tables lack part of the clones; where checked against another copy, unresolved V genes explain under half of the gap, and the rest is unexplained. The sample table lists 100,000 to 130,000 clones, 70% to 90% of them with a count of one. Jointly, the top ten make up around 4.9% of the sample. Material: peripheral blood, obtained 28 days after the second AZD1222 dose. The receptors shown here come from an adult who received the AZD1222 COVID-19 vaccine.

The CDR3 here is CASGGPRTDTQYF. CDR3 DNA sequence: TGTGCCAGCGGGGGACCCCGCACAGATACGCAGTATTTT. This chain uses TRBV6-5 with TRBJ2-3; D may be TRBD1 or TRBD2 (5 bases each). This CDR3 contains 13 residues. Germline V gene data show CDR1 as MNHEY and CDR2 as SVGAGI. Trimming shortened V by 8 bases and J by 1 base, and 10 bases separated the two germline ends.

The chain couples TRBV7-9 to TRBJ1-1; tentatively, D is TRBD1 (6 bases). Germline values: CDR1 SEHNR, CDR2 FQNEAQ (reference sequence). There are 13 residues in the CDR3. V was trimmed by 5 bases and J by 4 bases, leaving 11 bases between them. DNA of the CDR3: TGTGCCAGCAGCACCAGGGGAGCCACTGAAGCTTTCTTT. Encoded protein: CASSTRGATEAFF.

The chain recombines TRBV7-9 with TRBJ2-7; D is tentatively TRBD1 or TRBD2 (5 bases each). Germline V CDR1 and CDR2: SEHNR, FQNEAQ (reference sequence). V lost 4 bases to trimming and J lost 0 bases, with 13 bases between them. CDR3 size: 15 residues. The CDR3 loop reads CASSSGTLSSYEQYF. As DNA, the CDR3 is TGTGCCAGCAGCTCCGGGACCCTGAGCTCCTACGAGCAGTACTTC.

This chain joins TRBV3-1 (or the pseudogene TRBV3-2) and TRBJ1-5; D call uncertain. The germline V gene encodes CDR1 LGHDT and CDR2 YNNKEL (reference sequence). The CDR3 covers 16 residues. Trimming pared 4 bases from V and 6 bases from J, leaving 19 bases between. The CDR3 DNA reads TGTGCCAGCAGCCCCCTACGCGGCGGCGGGAGTCAGCCCCAGCATTTT. Amino acids: CASSPLRGGGSQPQHF.

The CDR3 sequence is CASSLTQTGWDGYTF. The CDR3 DNA follows: TGTGCCAGCAGTTTAACTCAGACAGGGTGGGATGGCTACACCTTC. The V gene is TRBV28, the J gene TRBJ1-2, with TRBD1 identical over 7 bases. Germline CDR1 reads MDHEN; CDR2 reads SYDVKM. The CDR3 runs to 15 residues. With V trimmed by 2 bases and J by 6 bases, 9 bases remained unmatched.

This clone has just a few counts. In DNA, the CDR3 is TGTGCCAGCAGCCCGCGGGGCGCGGGCGGGGAGCTGTTTTTT. It codes for CASSPRGAGGELFF. The chain employs TRBV3-1 (or the pseudogene TRBV3-2) and TRBJ2-2; possibly TRBD2 for D (6 bases). There are 14 residues in the CDR3. Germline V gives CDR1 LGHDT, CDR2 YNNKEL (reference sequence). V lost 4 bases and J 7 bases, leaving 13 bases between the germline ends.

The V and J genes are TRBV6-2 or TRBV6-3 and TRBJ2-7; maybe TRBD1 (5 bases). V lost 1 base, J lost 2 bases, and 9 bases lay in between. Germline V CDR1 and CDR2: MNHEY, SVGEGT. The CDR3 contains 14 residues. In nucleotides, the CDR3 is TGTGCCAGCAGTTACTATCAGGGAACCTACGAGCAGTACTTC. This sequence encodes CASSYYQGTYEQYF.

The chain links TRBV7-2 to TRBJ1-6; D not certain. The CDR3 spans 14 residues. With 1 base removed from V and 11 bases from J, the gap between germline ends came to 12 bases. The germline V gene encodes CDR1 SGHTA and CDR2 FQGNSA. CDR3 in DNA: TGTGCCAGCAGCTTAGGATGGGTGGGGACACCCCTCCACTTT. Translated: CASSLGWVGTPLHF.

The chain combines TRBV19 with TRBJ2-7; D is tentatively TRBD1 or TRBD2 (5 bases each). Germline loops: CDR1 LNHDA, CDR2 SQIVND (reference sequence). The CDR3 has 14 residues. V shed 5 bases and J shed 7 bases, with 18 bases lying between them. The CDR3 DNA reads as TGTGCCAGTAGTTCCCAGGGAGCCTTGTTGGAGCAGTACTTC. Translating gives CASSSQGALLEQYF.

The rearrangement uses TRBV30 and TRBJ2-1; D perhaps matches TRBD2 (5 bases). The CDR3 is 12 residues long. Trimming pared 2 bases from V and 7 bases from J, leaving 9 bases between. Germline CDR1 is GTSNPN and CDR2 is SVGIG (reference sequence). The CDR3 DNA sequence: TGTGCCTGGAGTCCCCCGGGAAATGAGCAGTTCTTC. It is translated as CAWSPPGNEQFF.

The genes are TRBV5-6 and TRBJ1-1; tentatively, D is TRBD1 (6 bases). V lost 6 bases, J lost 0 bases, and 12 bases lay in between. The germline V gene encodes CDR1 SGHDT and CDR2 YYEEEE. CDR3 length: 14 amino acids. CDR3 DNA: TGTGCCAGCACAAATGCAGGGGTGAACACTGAAGCTTTCTTT. It encodes CASTNAGVNTEAFF.

This clone showed up just a few times. The chain links TRBV12-3 or TRBV12-4 to TRBJ1-2, with D tentatively TRBD1 (5 bases). There are 13 residues in the CDR3. Between the trimmed V and J ends, which lost 7 bases and 4 bases, there was a span of 13 bases. The CDR3 is CASTLGGTYGYTF. CDR3 nucleotides: TGTGCCAGCACCCTTGGGGGGACCTATGGCTACACCTTC.

This clone counts as medium-sized (0.01 to 0.1%). This sequence joins TRBV7-2 and TRBJ1-6; the D is unclear. Germline values: CDR1 SGHTA, CDR2 FQGNSA. V was pared by 0 bases and J by 10 bases, with 13 bases between. CDR3 length equals 15 residues. The CDR3: CASSLASEAPSPLHF. The CDR3 DNA is TGTGCCAGCAGCTTAGCGTCTGAAGCCCCCTCACCCCTCCACTTT. The variable domain in full, completed from reference TRBV7-2 and TRBJ1-6, reads GAGVSQSPSNKVTEKGKDVELRCDPISGHTALYWYRQSLGQGLEFLIYFQGNSAPDKSGLPSDRFSAERTGGSVSTLTIQRTQQEDSAVYLCASSLASEAPSPLHFGNGTRLTVT.

A few counts support this clone. The rearrangement links TRBV27 to TRBJ1-4; D may be TRBD1 (5 bases). Germline values: CDR1 MNHEY, CDR2 SMNVEV (reference sequence). The CDR3 consists of 14 residues. V was trimmed by 7 bases and J by 8 bases, leaving 17 bases between them. This chain's CDR3 is CASKPSAGKEKLFF. The CDR3 DNA follows: TGTGCCAGCAAGCCGTCGGCAGGGAAGGAAAAACTGTTTTTT.

This clone has just one count. The chain is built from TRBV6-6 and TRBJ2-1; D possibly corresponds to TRBD1 (5 bases). From germline, CDR1 is MNHNY and CDR2 SVGAGI (reference sequence). V shed 8 bases and J shed 2 bases, with 16 bases lying between them. The CDR3 covers 15 residues. As DNA, the CDR3 is TGTGCCAGCTCCCCGCCAGGGAAAACCTACAATGAGCAGTTCTTC. Translating gives CASSPPGKTYNEQFF.

In regard to this clone: Additional DNA sequences in this sample encode the identical CDR3. The genes are TRBV12-3 or TRBV12-4 and TRBJ1-1; possible D gene TRBD1, 5 bases. Trimming left V 4 bases short and J 1 base short, with 7 bases between. This CDR3 has 13 amino acids. The DNA for the CDR3 is TGTGCCAGCAGTTCCCAGGGGAACACTGAAGCTTTCTTT. Protein: CASSSQGNTEAFF.

This chain joins TRBV10-3 and TRBJ1-1; D is unclear. Germline lookup yields CDR1 ENHRY and CDR2 SYGVKD. V shed 6 bases and J shed 4 bases, with 15 bases lying between them. This CDR3 has 14 amino acids. In nucleotides, the CDR3 is TGTGCCATCAGCCGACGGGAGGAGGTCACTGAAGCTTTCTTT. This codes for CAISRREEVTEAFF.

This chain connects TRBV24-1 to TRBJ2-2; 7 positions agree with TRBD2. The CDR3 consists of 14 residues. Germline-derived CDR1 and CDR2 are KGHDR and SFDVKD. With 5 bases clipped from V and 4 bases from J, the junction kept 3 bases outside the gene matches. CDR3: CATSGEGSTGELFF. CDR3 nucleotides: TGTGCCACCAGTGGGGAGGGTTCCACCGGGGAGCTGTTTTTT.

The chain recombines TRBV7-6 with TRBJ2-7; 12 nucleotides match TRBD2. J gave up 1 base and V 2 bases, and 6 bases lay outside the gene matches. CDR3 size: 17 residues. Germline V gene sequence: CDR1 SGHVS, CDR2 FNYEAQ. In nucleotides, the CDR3 is TGTGCCAGCAGCTTACCACGGGGGACTAGCGGGTCCTACGAGCAGTACTTC. It encodes CASSLPRGTSGSYEQYF.

The chain carries TRBV9 and TRBJ2-7; D gene unclear. Germline CDR1 SGDLS, CDR2 YYNGEE. V lost 0 bases to trimming and J lost 5 bases, with 12 bases between them. CDR3 size: 14 residues. CDR3 bases: TGTGCCAGCAGCGTAGGGGTATTGGTGAACGAGCAGTACTTC. It translates to CASSVGVLVNEQYF.